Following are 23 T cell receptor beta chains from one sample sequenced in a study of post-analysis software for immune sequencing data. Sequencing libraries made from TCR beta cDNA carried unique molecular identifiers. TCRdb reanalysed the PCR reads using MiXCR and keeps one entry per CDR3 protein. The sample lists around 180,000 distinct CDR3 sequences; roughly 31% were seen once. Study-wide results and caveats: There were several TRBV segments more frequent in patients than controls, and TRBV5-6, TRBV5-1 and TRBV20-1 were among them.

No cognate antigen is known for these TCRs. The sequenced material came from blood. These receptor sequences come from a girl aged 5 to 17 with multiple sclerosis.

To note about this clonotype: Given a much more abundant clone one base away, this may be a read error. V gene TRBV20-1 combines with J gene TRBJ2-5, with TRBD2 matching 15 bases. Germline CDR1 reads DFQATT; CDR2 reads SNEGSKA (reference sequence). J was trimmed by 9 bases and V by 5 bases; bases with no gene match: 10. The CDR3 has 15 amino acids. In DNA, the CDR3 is TGCAGTGCTCCCCGGACTAGCGGGAGGGAGGAGTCCCAGTACTTC. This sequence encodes CSAPRTSGREESQYF.

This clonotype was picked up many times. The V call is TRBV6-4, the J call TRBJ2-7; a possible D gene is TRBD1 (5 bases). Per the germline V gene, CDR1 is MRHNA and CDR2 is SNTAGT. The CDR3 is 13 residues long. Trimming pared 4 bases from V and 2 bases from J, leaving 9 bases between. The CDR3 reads CASSVDRTYEQYF. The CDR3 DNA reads TGTGCCAGCAGTGTTGACAGAACCTACGAGCAGTACTTC.

This CDR3 reads CASSYYPGGQFSGANVLTF. Here the CDR3 DNA reads TGTGCCAGCAGTTACTATCCGGGGGGACAGTTCTCTGGGGCCAACGTCCTGACTTTC. This chain connects TRBV6-5 to TRBJ2-6; the D gene could be TRBD1 or TRBD2 (7 bases each). The V gene lost 1 base and the J gene lost 0 bases, with 16 bases spanning the gap. Germline V gene lookup returns CDR1 MNHEY and CDR2 SVGAGI. The CDR3 extends over 19 amino acids.

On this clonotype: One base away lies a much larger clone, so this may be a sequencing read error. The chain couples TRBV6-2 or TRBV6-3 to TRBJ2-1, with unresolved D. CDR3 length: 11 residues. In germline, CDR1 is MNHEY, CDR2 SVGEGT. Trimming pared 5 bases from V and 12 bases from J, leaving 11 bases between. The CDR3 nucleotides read TGTGCCAGCAGTGCTGAAGCTGTGCAGTTCTTC. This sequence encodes CASSAEAVQFF.

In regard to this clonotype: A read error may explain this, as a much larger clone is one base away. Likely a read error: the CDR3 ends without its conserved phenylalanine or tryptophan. In nucleotides, the CDR3 is TGTGCCAGCAGTTTTGAGGAGACCCAGTACTGC. Translation: CASSFEETQYC. The V and J genes are TRBV12-3 or TRBV12-4 and TRBJ2-5; D unresolved. The CDR3 has 11 residues. Trimming took off 3 bases at V and 5 bases at J, with 4 bases between the two ends.

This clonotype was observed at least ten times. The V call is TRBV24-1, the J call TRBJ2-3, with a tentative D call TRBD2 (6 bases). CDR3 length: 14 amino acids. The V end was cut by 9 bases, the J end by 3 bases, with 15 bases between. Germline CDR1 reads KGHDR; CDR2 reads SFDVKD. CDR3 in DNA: TGTGCCACCGCCCGGGGGTCGCGGACAGATACGCAGTATTTT. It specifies CATARGSRTDTQYF.

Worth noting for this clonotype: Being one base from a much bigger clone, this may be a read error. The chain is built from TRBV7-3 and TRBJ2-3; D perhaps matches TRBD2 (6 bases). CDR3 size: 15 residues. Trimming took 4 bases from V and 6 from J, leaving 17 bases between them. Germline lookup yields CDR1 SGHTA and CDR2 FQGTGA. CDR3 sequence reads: CASSYGTGGMDTQYF. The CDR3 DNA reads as TGTGCCAGCAGCTACGGGACTGGCGGGATGGATACGCAGTATTTT.

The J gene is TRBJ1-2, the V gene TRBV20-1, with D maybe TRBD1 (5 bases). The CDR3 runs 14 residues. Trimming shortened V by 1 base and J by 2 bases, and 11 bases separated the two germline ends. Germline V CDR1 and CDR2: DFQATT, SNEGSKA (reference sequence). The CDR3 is CSARGMDNNYGYTF. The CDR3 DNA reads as TGCAGTGCTAGAGGAATGGACAACAACTATGGCTACACCTTC.

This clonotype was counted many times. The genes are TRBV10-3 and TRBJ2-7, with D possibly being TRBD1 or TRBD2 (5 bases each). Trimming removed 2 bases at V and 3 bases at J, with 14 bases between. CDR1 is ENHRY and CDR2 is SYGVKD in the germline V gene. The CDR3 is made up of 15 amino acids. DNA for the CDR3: TGTGCCATCAGTGAGGTGAGGGGACCTAACTACGAGCAGTACTTC. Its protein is CAISEVRGPNYEQYF.

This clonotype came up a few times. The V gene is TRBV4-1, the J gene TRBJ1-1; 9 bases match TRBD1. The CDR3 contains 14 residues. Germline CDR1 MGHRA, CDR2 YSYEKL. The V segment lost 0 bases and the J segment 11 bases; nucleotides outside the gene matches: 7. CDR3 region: CASSQDRGTGWAFF. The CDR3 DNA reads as TGCGCCAGCAGCCAAGATCGCGGGACAGGGTGGGCTTTCTTT.

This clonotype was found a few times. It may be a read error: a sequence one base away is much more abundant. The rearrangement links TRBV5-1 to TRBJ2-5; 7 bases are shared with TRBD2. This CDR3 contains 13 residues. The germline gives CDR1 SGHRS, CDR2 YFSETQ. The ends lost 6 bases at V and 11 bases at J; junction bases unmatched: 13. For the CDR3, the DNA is TGCGCCAGCACCCTAGGGAGGGGCAATGAGCAGTACTTC. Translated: CASTLGRGNEQYF. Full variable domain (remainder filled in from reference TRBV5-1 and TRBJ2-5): KAGVTQTPRYLIKTRGQQVTLSCSPISGHRSVSWYQQTPGQGLQFLFEYFSETQRNKGNFPGRFSGRQFSNSRSEMNVSTLELGDSALYLCASTLGRGNEQYFGPGTRLLVL.

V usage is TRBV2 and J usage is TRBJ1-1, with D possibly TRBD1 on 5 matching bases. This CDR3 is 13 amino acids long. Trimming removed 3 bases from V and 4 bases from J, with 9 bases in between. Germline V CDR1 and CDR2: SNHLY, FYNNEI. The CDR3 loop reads CASSESGFTEAFF. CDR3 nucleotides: TGTGCCAGCAGTGAGTCAGGGTTCACTGAAGCTTTCTTT.

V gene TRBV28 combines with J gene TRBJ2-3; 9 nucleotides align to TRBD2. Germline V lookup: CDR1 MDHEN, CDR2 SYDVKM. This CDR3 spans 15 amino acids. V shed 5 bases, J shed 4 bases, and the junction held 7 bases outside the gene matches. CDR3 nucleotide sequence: TGTGCCAGCAGTCCCTTAGCGGGAGAGGCAGATACGCAGTATTTT. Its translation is CASSPLAGEADTQYF.

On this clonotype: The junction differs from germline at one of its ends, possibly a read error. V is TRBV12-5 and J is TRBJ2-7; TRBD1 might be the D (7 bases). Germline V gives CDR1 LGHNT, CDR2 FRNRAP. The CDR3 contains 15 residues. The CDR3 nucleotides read TGTGCTAGTGCACTACCTGGAGGGGGCCCCTACGAGCAGTACTTT. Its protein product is CASALPGGGPYEQYF.

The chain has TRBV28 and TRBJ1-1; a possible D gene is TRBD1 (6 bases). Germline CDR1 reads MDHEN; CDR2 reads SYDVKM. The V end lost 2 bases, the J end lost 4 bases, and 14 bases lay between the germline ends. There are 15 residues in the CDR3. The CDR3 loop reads CASSLNTGRGTEAFF. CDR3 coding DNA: TGTGCCAGCAGTTTAAATACAGGGAGAGGCACTGAAGCTTTCTTT.

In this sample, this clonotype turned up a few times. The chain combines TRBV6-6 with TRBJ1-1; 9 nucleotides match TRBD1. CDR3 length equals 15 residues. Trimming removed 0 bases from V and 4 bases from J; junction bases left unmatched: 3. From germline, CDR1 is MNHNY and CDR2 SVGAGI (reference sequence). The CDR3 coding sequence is TGTGCCAGCAGTTACTCGGGACAGGGAGCCACTGAAGCTTTCTTT. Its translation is CASSYSGQGATEAFF.

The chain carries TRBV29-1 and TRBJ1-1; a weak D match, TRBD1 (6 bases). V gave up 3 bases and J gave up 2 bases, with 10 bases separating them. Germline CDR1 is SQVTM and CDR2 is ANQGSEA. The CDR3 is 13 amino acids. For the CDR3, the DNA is TGCAGCGTTGAGGACAGCCCTAACACTGAAGCTTTCTTT. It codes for CSVEDSPNTEAFF.

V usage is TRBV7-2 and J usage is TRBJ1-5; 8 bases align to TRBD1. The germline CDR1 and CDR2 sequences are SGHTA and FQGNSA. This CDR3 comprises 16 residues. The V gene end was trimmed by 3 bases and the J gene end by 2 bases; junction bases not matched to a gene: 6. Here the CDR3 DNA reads TGTGCCAGCAGCTTTTTCAGGGGGCACGGCAATCAGCCCCAGCATTTT. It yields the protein CASSFFRGHGNQPQHF. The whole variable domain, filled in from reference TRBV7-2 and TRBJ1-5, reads GAGVSQSPSNKVTEKGKDVELRCDPISGHTALYWYRQSLGQGLEFLIYFQGNSAPDKSGLPSDRFSAERTGGSVSTLTIQRTQQEDSAVYLCASSFFRGHGNQPQHFGDGTRLSIL.

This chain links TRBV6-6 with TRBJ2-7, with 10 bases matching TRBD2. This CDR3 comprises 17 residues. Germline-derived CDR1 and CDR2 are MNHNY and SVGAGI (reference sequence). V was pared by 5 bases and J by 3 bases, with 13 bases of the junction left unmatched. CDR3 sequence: CASSLRVAGGPSYEQYF. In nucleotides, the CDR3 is TGTGCCAGCAGTCTTCGGGTAGCGGGAGGCCCAAGCTACGAGCAGTACTTC.

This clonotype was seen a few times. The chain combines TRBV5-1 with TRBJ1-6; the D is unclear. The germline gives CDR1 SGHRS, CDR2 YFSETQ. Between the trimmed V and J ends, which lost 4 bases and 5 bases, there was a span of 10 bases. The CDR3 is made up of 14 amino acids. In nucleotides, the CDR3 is TGCGCCAGCAGCCCCGGACGGAATAATTCACCCCTCCACTTT. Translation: CASSPGRNNSPLHF.

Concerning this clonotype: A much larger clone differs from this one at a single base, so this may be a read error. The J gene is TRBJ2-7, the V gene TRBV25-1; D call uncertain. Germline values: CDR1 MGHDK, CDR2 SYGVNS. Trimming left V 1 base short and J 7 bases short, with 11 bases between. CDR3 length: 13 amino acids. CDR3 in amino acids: CASSESMGSEQYF. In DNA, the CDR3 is TGTGCCAGCAGTGAATCGATGGGGTCTGAGCAGTACTTC.

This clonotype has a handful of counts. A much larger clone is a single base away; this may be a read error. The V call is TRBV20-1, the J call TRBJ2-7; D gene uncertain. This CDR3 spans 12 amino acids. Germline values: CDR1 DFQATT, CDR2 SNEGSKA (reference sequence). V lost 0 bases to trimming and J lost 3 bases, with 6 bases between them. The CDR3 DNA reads TGCAGTGCTAGAGAGGCGTACTACGAGCAGTACTTC. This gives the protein CSAREAYYEQYF.

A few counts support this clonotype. CDR3 bases: TGTGCCAGCACCCCCGGGACTAGCGGGTGGGGTCTCGAGCAGTACTTC. Its translation is CASTPGTSGWGLEQYF. The V call is TRBV28, the J call TRBJ2-7, with TRBD2 matching 12 bases. The CDR3 is 16 amino acids. Germline V gives CDR1 MDHEN, CDR2 SYDVKM. After removal of 7 bases from V and 6 bases from J, the junction contained 13 bases not matched to a gene.